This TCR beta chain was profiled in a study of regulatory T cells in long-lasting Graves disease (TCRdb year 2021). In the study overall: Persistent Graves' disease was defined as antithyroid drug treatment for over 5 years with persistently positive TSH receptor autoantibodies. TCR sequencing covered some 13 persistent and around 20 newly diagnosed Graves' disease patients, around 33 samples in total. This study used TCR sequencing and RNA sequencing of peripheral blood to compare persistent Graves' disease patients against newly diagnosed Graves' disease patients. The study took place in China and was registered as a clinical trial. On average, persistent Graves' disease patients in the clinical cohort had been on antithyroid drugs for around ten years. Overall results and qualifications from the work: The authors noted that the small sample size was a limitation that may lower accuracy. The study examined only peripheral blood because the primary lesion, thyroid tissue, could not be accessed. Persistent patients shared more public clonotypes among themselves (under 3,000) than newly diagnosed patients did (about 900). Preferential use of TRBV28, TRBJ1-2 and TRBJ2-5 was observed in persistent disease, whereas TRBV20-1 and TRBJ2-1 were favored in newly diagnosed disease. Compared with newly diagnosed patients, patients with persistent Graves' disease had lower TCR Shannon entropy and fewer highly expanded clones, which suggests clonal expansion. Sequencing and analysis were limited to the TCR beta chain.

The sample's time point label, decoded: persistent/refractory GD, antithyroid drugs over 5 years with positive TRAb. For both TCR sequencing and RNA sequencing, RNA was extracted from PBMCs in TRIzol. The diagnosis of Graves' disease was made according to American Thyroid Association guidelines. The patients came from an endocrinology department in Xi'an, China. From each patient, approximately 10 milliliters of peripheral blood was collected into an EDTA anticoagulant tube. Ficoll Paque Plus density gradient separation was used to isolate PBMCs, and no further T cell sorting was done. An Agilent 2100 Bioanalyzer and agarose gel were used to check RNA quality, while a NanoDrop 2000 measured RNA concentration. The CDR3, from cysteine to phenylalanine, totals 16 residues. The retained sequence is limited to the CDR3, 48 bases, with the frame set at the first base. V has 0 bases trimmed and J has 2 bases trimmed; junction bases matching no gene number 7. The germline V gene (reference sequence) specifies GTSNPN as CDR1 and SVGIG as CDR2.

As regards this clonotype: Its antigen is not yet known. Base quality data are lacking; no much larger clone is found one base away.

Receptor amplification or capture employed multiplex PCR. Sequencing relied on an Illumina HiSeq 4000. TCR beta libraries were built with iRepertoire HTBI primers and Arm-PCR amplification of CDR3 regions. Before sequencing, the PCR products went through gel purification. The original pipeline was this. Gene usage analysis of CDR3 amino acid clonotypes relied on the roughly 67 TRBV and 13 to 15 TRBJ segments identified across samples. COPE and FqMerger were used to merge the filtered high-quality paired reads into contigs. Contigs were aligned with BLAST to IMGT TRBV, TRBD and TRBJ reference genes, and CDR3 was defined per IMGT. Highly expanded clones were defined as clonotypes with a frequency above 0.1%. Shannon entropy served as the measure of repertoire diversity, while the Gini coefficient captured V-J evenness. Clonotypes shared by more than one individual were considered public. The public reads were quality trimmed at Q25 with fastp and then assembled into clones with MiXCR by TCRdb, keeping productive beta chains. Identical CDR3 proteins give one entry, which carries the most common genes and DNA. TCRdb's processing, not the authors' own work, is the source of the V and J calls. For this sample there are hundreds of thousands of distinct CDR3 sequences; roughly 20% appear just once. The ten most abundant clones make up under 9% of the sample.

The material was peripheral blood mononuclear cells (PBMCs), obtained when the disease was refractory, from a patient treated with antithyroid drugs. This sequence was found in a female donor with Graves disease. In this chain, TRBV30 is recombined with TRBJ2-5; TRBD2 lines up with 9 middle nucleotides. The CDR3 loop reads CAWSVRFSGSQETQYF. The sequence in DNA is TGTGCCTGGAGTGTACGGTTTAGCGGGAGTCAAGAGACCCAGTACTTC.